Presented here are 20 T cell receptor beta chains from one specimen sequenced in a study of OX40 agonist ivuxolimab in advanced cancers. Profiling relied on immunoSEQ multiplex PCR, and the TCRdb table lists in-frame clones only, not all of them. The table has 70,000 to 80,000 clones, about 89% seen once; the top ten hold under 7.5%. The sequencing used CD4+ or CD8+ T cells sorted from blood, collected in a trial of the OX40 agonist ivuxolimab. Receptors originate from an adult with an advanced solid tumor such as melanoma, head and neck, liver or kidney cancer.

The rearrangement links TRBV13 to TRBJ2-7; a weak D match, TRBD1 (6 bases). Germline V lookup: CDR1 PRHDT, CDR2 FYEKMQ (reference sequence). This CDR3 region has 14 residues. Trimming left V 7 bases short and J 2 bases short, with 15 bases between. CDR3 in amino acids: CASTQGKGAYEQYF. CDR3 nucleotide sequence: TGTGCCAGCACCCAGGGGAAGGGTGCCTACGAGCAGTACTTC.

The chain combines TRBV7-9 with TRBJ2-3; 8 bases map to TRBD1. CDR3 length: 14 residues. Germline values: CDR1 SEHNR, CDR2 FQNEAQ (reference sequence). Trimming took 3 bases from V and 1 from J; bases not matched to a gene: 0. The CDR3 DNA sequence: TGTGCCAGCAGCTTGACAGGGGGCACAGATACGCAGTATTTT. This encodes CASSLTGGTDTQYF.

The chain combines TRBV15 with TRBJ1-2, with no clear D. Trimming pared 3 bases from V and 8 bases from J, leaving 25 bases between. Looked up from germline, CDR1 is LNHNV and CDR2 is YYDKDF (reference sequence). CDR3 length: 17 residues. CDR3 region: CATSSTLGFTGPGGYTF. CDR3 DNA: TGTGCCACCAGCAGCACCCTAGGGTTTACTGGTCCGGGGGGCTACACCTTC.

V gene TRBV6-5 combines with J gene TRBJ2-2, with a weak D call TRBD1 (5 bases). The CDR3 is made up of 15 amino acids. The germline V gene encodes CDR1 MNHEY and CDR2 SVGAGI. Trimming stripped 5 bases from V and 5 bases from J, with 15 bases between. As DNA, the CDR3 is TGTGCCAGCAGTCCAGGGCTTGTGGGAACCGGGGAGCTGTTTTTT. Amino acid sequence: CASSPGLVGTGELFF.

The chain recombines TRBV5-1 with TRBJ2-7; TRBD2 aligns across 11 bases. Unmatched junction bases numbered 4, after V lost 5 bases and J lost 3 bases. Germline V CDR1 and CDR2: SGHRS, YFSETQ. The length of the CDR3 is 14 residues. The CDR3 spells CASRAGTSGYEQYF. CDR3 nucleotide sequence: TGCGCCAGCAGGGCCGGGACTAGCGGCTACGAGCAGTACTTC. The complete variable domain, with remaining parts taken from reference TRBV5-1 and TRBJ2-7, reads KAGVTQTPRYLIKTRGQQVTLSCSPISGHRSVSWYQQTPGQGLQFLFEYFSETQRNKGNFPGRFSGRQFSNSRSEMNVSTLELGDSALYLCASRAGTSGYEQYFGPGTRLTVT.

The gene calls are TRBV27 and TRBJ2-7; possible D gene TRBD1, 5 bases. There are 12 residues in the CDR3. V was clipped by 3 bases and J by 3 bases, with 6 bases between them. Germline V gives CDR1 MNHEY, CDR2 SMNVEV (reference sequence). In DNA, the CDR3 is TGTGCCAGCAGTTTCACAGGCTACGAGCAGTACTTC. Encoded protein: CASSFTGYEQYF.

The chain recombines TRBV28 with TRBJ1-5, with D possibly being TRBD1 (5 bases). In germline, CDR1 is MDHEN, CDR2 SYDVKM. The CDR3 extends over 14 amino acids. V was pared by 5 bases and J by 0 bases, with 8 bases between. The CDR3 is CASSLQVSNQPQHF. In nucleotides, the CDR3 is TGTGCCAGCAGTCTACAGGTTAGCAATCAGCCCCAGCATTTT.

The gene calls are TRBV27 and TRBJ2-3; D is unclear. V was pared by 2 bases and J by 5 bases, with 2 bases between. The length of the CDR3 is 11 residues. The germline CDR1 and CDR2 sequences are MNHEY and SMNVEV (reference sequence). DNA for the CDR3: TGTGCCAGCAGTTTAGGAGATACGCAGTATTTT. This encodes CASSLGDTQYF.

The rearrangement links TRBV18 to TRBJ2-1, with 8 bases aligning to TRBD2. The V and J ends lost 1 base and 8 bases, in that order; junction bases with no gene match: 10. Germline CDR1 reads KGHSH; CDR2 reads LQKENI. The CDR3 spans 16 residues. CDR3 nucleotide sequence: TGTGCCAGCTCACCACGGGGACTAGGGGGGGTGGATGAGCAGTTCTTC. Its protein is CASSPRGLGGVDEQFF.

V gene TRBV19 combines with J gene TRBJ1-1; TRBD1 might be the D (6 bases). CDR1 LNHDA and CDR2 SQIVND come from the germline V gene (reference sequence). Deletions cut 11 bases from V and 4 bases from J, with 11 bases between. This CDR3 spans 11 amino acids. The CDR3 region is CASGGPTEAFF. In DNA, the CDR3 is TGTGCCTCCGGGGGCCCCACTGAAGCTTTCTTT. Drawing the rest from reference TRBV19 and TRBJ1-1, the complete variable domain is DGGITQSPKYLFRKEGQNVTLSCEQNLNHDAMYWYRQDPGQGLRLIYYSQIVNDFQKGDIAEGYSVSREKKESFPLTVTSAQKNPTAFYLCASGGPTEAFFGQGTRLTVV.

The genes are TRBV28 and TRBJ2-5; D call uncertain. This CDR3 is 13 amino acids long. Germline CDR1 reads MDHEN; CDR2 reads SYDVKM. V was shortened by 6 bases and J by 3 bases, with 11 bases between the two germline ends. The CDR3 DNA is TGTGCCAGCAGGGCGGTGGCGGAAGAGACCCAGTACTTC. This gives the protein CASRAVAEETQYF.

CDR3 protein: CASSEGGTESGHTGELFF. The CDR3 bases are TGTGCCAGCAGTGAAGGGGGGACAGAGTCGGGACACACCGGGGAGCTGTTTTTT. V is TRBV28 and J is TRBJ2-2; TRBD1 is a possible D gene (7 bases). V lost 5 bases and J 3 bases, leaving 22 bases between the germline ends. Germline CDR1 reads MDHEN; CDR2 reads SYDVKM. CDR3 length equals 18 residues.

The chain couples TRBV2 to TRBJ1-1; TRBD1 agrees at 8 bases. The CDR3 length is 14 residues. Trimming removed 1 base from V and 7 bases from J; junction bases left unmatched: 5. Germline CDR1 reads SNHLY; CDR2 reads FYNNEI. The CDR3 reads CASSEGNRGIEAFF. CDR3 sequence (DNA): TGTGCCAGCAGTGAAGGGAACAGGGGGATTGAAGCTTTCTTT.

V is TRBV2 and J is TRBJ1-2; 10 positions agree with TRBD1. This CDR3 is built from 13 residues. Per germline, CDR1 SNHLY and CDR2 FYNNEI. V lost 6 bases and J lost 6; bases outside the gene matches: 4. CDR3 in amino acids: CASSAGTGDGYTF. The DNA of the CDR3 is TGTGCCAGCAGCGCCGGGACAGGGGATGGCTACACCTTC. The full variable domain, in which reference TRBV2 and TRBJ1-2 provide the parts outside the CDR3, is EPEVTQTPSHQVTQMGQEVILRCVPISNHLYFYWYRQILGQKVEFLVSFYNNEISEKSEIFDDQFSVERPDGSNFTLKIRSTKLEDSAMYFCASSAGTGDGYTFGSGTRLTVV.

The chain employs TRBV25-1 and TRBJ1-4; 8 bases match TRBD1. Per germline, CDR1 MGHDK and CDR2 SYGVNS. This CDR3 spans 13 amino acids. With 2 bases clipped from V and 9 bases from J, the junction kept 2 bases outside the gene matches. The DNA for the CDR3 is TGTGCCAGCAGTGAAGGGGACAGGCAAAAACTGTTTTTT. This translates into CASSEGDRQKLFF.

This chain links TRBV10-3 with TRBJ2-1, with a tentative D call TRBD1 (5 bases). Germline CDR1 reads ENHRY; CDR2 reads SYGVKD. V lost 10 bases, J lost 6 bases, and 22 bases lay in between. The CDR3 runs 15 residues. This CDR3 reads CATSNTEQGSNEQFF. The CDR3 nucleotides are TGTGCCACCTCGAACACAGAGCAGGGCAGCAATGAGCAGTTCTTC.

This clone was seen only once. The chain uses TRBV6-5 and TRBJ2-7, with unresolved D. The CDR3 spans 14 residues. Germline V lookup: CDR1 MNHEY, CDR2 SVGAGI. Trimming cost V 2 bases and J 4 bases, with 12 bases left between them. CDR3 DNA: TGTGCCAGCAGTTACATTTCGGCCGGTTACGAGCAGTACTTC. It codes for CASSYISAGYEQYF.

J is TRBJ1-1 and V is TRBV27; 7 bases agree with TRBD1. CDR1 MNHEY and CDR2 SMNVEV come from the germline V gene (reference sequence). The V segment lost 2 bases and the J segment 4 bases; nucleotides outside the gene matches: 1. The CDR3 totals 13 residues. This CDR3 reads CASSLAGGTEAFF. The CDR3 DNA follows: TGTGCCAGCAGTTTAGCAGGGGGCACTGAAGCTTTCTTT.

The chain links TRBV7-9 to TRBJ2-7; D not certain. The CDR3 contains 13 residues. The V gene lost 5 bases and the J gene lost 0 bases, with 8 bases spanning the gap. CDR1 is SEHNR, CDR2 FQNEAQ, per germline (reference sequence). This CDR3 reads CASSPTLSYEQYF. For the CDR3, the DNA is TGTGCCAGCAGCCCGACCCTCTCCTACGAGCAGTACTTC.

The chain links TRBV27 to TRBJ1-5; D unresolved. Per germline, CDR1 MNHEY and CDR2 SMNVEV (reference sequence). The CDR3 covers 13 residues. The V end lost 1 base, the J end lost 4 bases, and 5 bases lay between the germline ends. The CDR3 reads CASSLYVNQPQHF. DNA for the CDR3: TGTGCCAGCAGTTTATACGTAAATCAGCCCCAGCATTTT.